The 29 T cell receptor beta chains given below trace back to one sample, sequenced in a study of blood T cells in healthy people across ages. A sample-barcoded 5' primer and a J-beta primer mix were used in a second PCR of about 7 to 12 cycles. MiXCR, run by TCRdb on the 5' RACE reads, gives a single entry per CDR3 protein. The sample lists 600,000 to 850,000 distinct CDR3 sequences, more than 20% seen once, with just under 9.5% in the top ten. These data also featured in a second study, about T cells of mothers and their children.

Sequenced sample: blood. The source of these receptors is a boy under 18 in good health.

This chain connects TRBV2 to TRBJ1-4, with 7 bases lining up with TRBD1. V was clipped by 6 bases and J by 5 bases; unmatched bases: 6. The CDR3 has 14 residues. Germline CDR1 SNHLY, CDR2 FYNNEI. The CDR3 protein is CASRGQLLNEKLFF. The CDR3 DNA sequence: TGTGCCAGCAGGGGACAGCTTCTCAATGAAAAACTGTTTTTT.

This rearrangement joins TRBV7-9 to TRBJ1-1; 7 bases match TRBD1. This CDR3 is built from 13 residues. Germline loops: CDR1 SEHNR, CDR2 FQNEAQ (reference sequence). The trim removed 5 bases at V and 6 bases at J, leaving 6 bases unmatched. The CDR3 is CASSARQGPEAFF. CDR3 bases: TGTGCCAGCAGCGCCCGACAGGGCCCTGAAGCTTTCTTT.

This clonotype was seen a handful of times. V and J are TRBV7-2 and TRBJ2-5, with 7 bases lining up with TRBD1. This CDR3 has 14 amino acids. With V trimmed by 1 base and J by 4 bases, 3 bases remained unmatched. The germline CDR1 and CDR2 sequences are SGHTA and FQGNSA. CDR3 sequence reads: CASSLEGQPETQYF. The CDR3 nucleotides are TGTGCCAGCAGCTTAGAGGGACAGCCAGAGACCCAGTACTTC.

V is TRBV3-1 and J is TRBJ2-1; 9 bases align to TRBD2. V lost 4 bases and J lost 8; bases outside the gene matches: 12. The CDR3 runs 16 residues. Germline V lookup: CDR1 LGHDT, CDR2 YNNKEL (reference sequence). Here the CDR3 reads CASSPRGVAGVDEQFF. CDR3 DNA sequence: TGTGCCAGCAGCCCGCGTGGGGTAGCGGGGGTGGATGAGCAGTTCTTC.

The V and J genes are TRBV29-1 and TRBJ2-7; 8 bases are a match to TRBD1. The germline V gene encodes CDR1 SQVTM and CDR2 ANQGSEA. The CDR3 covers 14 residues. V was clipped by 6 bases and J by 3 bases; unmatched bases: 10. The CDR3 coding sequence is TGCAGCGTGGACGACAGGGGCCGGGGCTACGAGCAGTACTTC. It translates to CSVDDRGRGYEQYF.

The V gene is TRBV6-2 or TRBV6-3, the J gene TRBJ1-5, with a weak D call TRBD1 (6 bases). The CDR3 is 13 residues long. V lost 8 bases and J 3 bases, leaving 11 bases between the germline ends. The germline V gene encodes CDR1 MNHEY and CDR2 SVGEGT. The CDR3 DNA follows: TGTGCCAGCGGGGCAGGGGTCAATCAGCCCCAGCATTTT. It specifies CASGAGVNQPQHF.

This clonotype was seen more than once but under ten times. The chain joins TRBV7-9 to TRBJ1-6; D remains unclear. V lost 1 base and J lost 10, with 5 bases in between. Germline lookup yields CDR1 SEHNR and CDR2 FQNEAQ (reference sequence). This CDR3 has 12 amino acids. This CDR3 reads CASSLDYSPLHF. CDR3 DNA sequence: TGTGCCAGCAGCTTAGACTACTCACCCCTCCACTTT.

This clonotype appeared a few times. The chain recombines TRBV29-1 with TRBJ1-2, with D possibly being TRBD1 (6 bases). Trimming removed 5 bases from V and 0 bases from J, with 19 bases in between. The CDR3 runs to 16 residues. Per germline, CDR1 SQVTM and CDR2 ANQGSEA. CDR3 in DNA: TGCAGCGTTCTAACACAGGGCATTGACTCTAACTATGGCTACACCTTC. Protein: CSVLTQGIDSNYGYTF.

The V gene is TRBV28, the J gene TRBJ2-5, with 10 bases fitting TRBD2. Germline assignment: CDR1 MDHEN and CDR2 SYDVKM. V lost 2 bases and J lost 2; bases outside the gene matches: 5. The CDR3 is made up of 16 amino acids. The CDR3 reads CASSLSGRGPQETQYF. The CDR3 DNA reads as TGTGCCAGCAGTTTAAGCGGGAGGGGCCCACAAGAGACCCAGTACTTC.

V gene TRBV6-2 or TRBV6-3 combines with J gene TRBJ1-5, with D unresolved. The CDR3 has 14 residues. V lost 7 bases, J lost 3 bases, and 13 bases lay in between. Germline assignment: CDR1 MNHEY and CDR2 SVGEGT. The CDR3 is CASKMYSDNQPQHF. The CDR3 nucleotides read TGTGCCAGCAAAATGTACTCAGACAATCAGCCCCAGCATTTT.

For this clonotype: At one boundary the junction diverges from the germline segment, which might be a read error. The V call is TRBV5-1, the J call TRBJ2-5; D not certain. CDR1 is SGHRS, CDR2 YFSETQ, per germline. This CDR3 comprises 13 residues. CDR3 amino acids: CASGLGVQETQYF. In DNA form, the CDR3 reads TGCGCCAGCGGCTTAGGAGTACAAGAGACCCAGTACTTC.

This clonotype was detected a few times. The chain links TRBV4-2 to TRBJ2-5; no definite D call. Judging by the DNA end, TRBJ2-7 fits better; the J call may be wrong. This CDR3 is built from 15 residues. Per germline, CDR1 LGHNA and CDR2 YNFKEQ. This CDR3 reads CASSQESMDRYEQYF. Here the CDR3 DNA reads TGTGCCAGCAGCCAAGAGTCGATGGACCGCTACGAGCAGTACTTC.

In DNA, the CDR3 is TGCAGTGCTCTTCGACGGATGACAGATACGCAGTATTTT. It yields the protein CSALRRMTDTQYF. The rearrangement links TRBV20-1 to TRBJ2-3; no clear D gene. This CDR3 comprises 13 residues. Germline CDR1 reads DFQATT; CDR2 reads SNEGSKA (reference sequence). V lost 5 bases, J lost 3 bases, and 12 bases lay in between.

Concerning this clonotype itself: One end of the junction varies from germline; a read error may be responsible. The chain joins TRBV5-1 to TRBJ1-2; D unclear. There are 14 residues in the CDR3. CDR1 and CDR2 from the germline V gene are SGHRS and YFSETQ. CDR3 coding DNA: TGCGCCAACAGCTTGGAGGGAGGGAACTATGGCTACACCTTC. This sequence encodes CANSLEGGNYGYTF.

In this sample, this clonotype turned up a few times. The chain has TRBV20-1 and TRBJ2-1, with TRBD2 matching over 8 bases. CDR1 is DFQATT and CDR2 is SNEGSKA in the germline V gene (reference sequence). This CDR3 region has 14 residues. V dropped 0 bases and J dropped 12; count of bases not matched to a gene: 10. CDR3 coding DNA: TGCAGTGCTAGAGATCCCCGGGCGGGGGGACGGCAGTTCTTC. Its translation is CSARDPRAGGRQFF.

This chain joins TRBV4-3 and TRBJ2-1, with 8 positions matching TRBD2. Germline CDR1 is LGHNA and CDR2 is YSLEER. With 4 bases clipped from V and 5 bases from J, the junction kept 4 bases outside the gene matches. There are 14 residues in the CDR3. The CDR3 loop reads CASSPLAAHNEQFF. The CDR3 nucleotides are TGCGCCAGCAGCCCACTAGCGGCACACAATGAGCAGTTCTTC.

This clonotype occurred once. The chain carries TRBV6-1 and TRBJ1-2; 9 nucleotides agree with TRBD1. CDR1 MNHNS and CDR2 SASEGT come from the germline V gene. Trimming removed 6 bases from V and 0 bases from J; junction bases left unmatched: 14. CDR3 length equals 18 residues. The chain's CDR3 is CASRLKAGQGGSNYGYTF. Here the CDR3 DNA reads TGTGCCAGCAGGCTAAAGGCGGGACAGGGCGGATCTAACTATGGCTACACCTTC.

Only a few counts were recorded for this clonotype. The gene calls are TRBV7-9 and TRBJ1-5; D is unresolved. Trimming stripped 4 bases from V and 1 base from J, with 8 bases between. This CDR3 is built from 14 residues. Germline CDR1 is SEHNR and CDR2 is FQNEAQ (reference sequence). In DNA form, the CDR3 reads TGTGCCAGCAGCTCCCACCGAAGCAATCAGCCCCAGCATTTT. The encoded protein is CASSSHRSNQPQHF. The variable domain in full, with the rest retrieved from reference TRBV7-9 and TRBJ1-5, is DTGVSQNPRHKITKRGQNVTFRCDPISEHNRLYWYRQTLGQGPEFLTYFQNEAQLEKSRLLSDRFSAERPKGSFSTLEIQRTEQGDSAMYLCASSSHRSNQPQHFGDGTRLSIL.

This clonotype was counted only a few times. The chain links TRBV2 to TRBJ2-7; no clear D gene. CDR1 and CDR2 (germline): SNHLY, FYNNEI. The V and J ends lost 6 bases and 4 bases respectively, with 19 bases between them. The CDR3 consists of 15 residues. The CDR3 region has the DNA TGTGCCAGCAGCCCCGCATGGGTCGGACGATACGAGCAGTACTTC. It specifies CASSPAWVGRYEQYF.

The sample holds a few counts of this clonotype. The V and J genes are TRBV14 and TRBJ2-1; D gene ambiguous. Germline V lookup: CDR1 SGHDN, CDR2 FVKESK. This CDR3 is built from 16 residues. Trimming took 0 bases from V and 0 from J, leaving 9 bases between them. CDR3 DNA: TGTGCCAGCAGCCAAGACCTTAGTCCCTCCTACAATGAGCAGTTCTTC. Its translation is CASSQDLSPSYNEQFF.

This clonotype was recorded a few times. CDR3 in amino acids: CASGGAQGSGNIQYF. The CDR3, as DNA: TGTGCCAGCGGTGGGGCTCAGGGTTCGGGAAACATTCAGTACTTC. This sequence joins TRBV9 and TRBJ2-4; D may be TRBD1 (5 bases). This CDR3 contains 15 residues. V was clipped by 7 bases and J by 6 bases, with 20 bases between them. CDR1 and CDR2 (germline): SGDLS, YYNGEE.

The V call is TRBV2, the J call TRBJ2-2; possibly TRBD1 for D (6 bases). Germline V gene data show CDR1 as SNHLY and CDR2 as FYNNEI. V was shortened by 5 bases and J by 4 bases, with 14 bases between the two germline ends. The CDR3 runs 15 residues. CDR3: CASSPPNRATGELFF. CDR3 nucleotide sequence: TGTGCCAGCAGTCCCCCCAACAGGGCCACCGGGGAGCTGTTTTTT.

This clonotype was detected a few times. The chain combines TRBV5-1 with TRBJ2-7; D uncertain. The CDR3 consists of 12 residues. Per the germline V gene, CDR1 is SGHRS and CDR2 is YFSETQ. Trimming took off 3 bases at V and 7 bases at J, with 11 bases between the two ends. The CDR3 bases are TGCGCCAGCAGCTCAACCCCATTGGAGCAGTACTTC. This gives the protein CASSSTPLEQYF.

J is TRBJ1-4 and V is TRBV5-5; D is uncertain. Trimming shortened V by 0 bases and J by 8 bases, and 14 bases separated the two germline ends. The CDR3 runs 15 residues. The germline CDR1 and CDR2 sequences are SGHKS and YYEKEE (reference sequence). CDR3 sequence: CASSLADRDLEKLFF. The DNA of the CDR3 is TGTGCCAGCAGCTTGGCCGACCGGGATTTGGAAAAACTGTTTTTT.

This clonotype was observed a handful of times. This chain uses TRBV20-1 with TRBJ1-2; D call uncertain. The V gene's germline CDR1 is DFQATT and CDR2 SNEGSKA (reference sequence). Trimming stripped 6 bases from V and 7 bases from J, with 18 bases between. There are 13 residues in the CDR3. CDR3 sequence reads: CSAGGNDGIGYTF. The DNA for the CDR3 is TGCAGTGCGGGAGGGAACGACGGGATTGGCTACACCTTC.

J is TRBJ2-5 and V is TRBV7-8, with D perhaps matching TRBD2 (7 bases). The last part of the DNA fits TRBJ2-1 better; the J call may be wrong. From germline, CDR1 is SGHVS and CDR2 FQNEAQ. The CDR3 runs to 19 residues. CDR3 nucleotide sequence: TGTGCCAGCAGCTTATATGCGGGGGCCAGCTCTCTAGTAGGGAATGAGCAGTTCTTC. The encoded protein is CASSLYAGASSLVGNEQFF.

The chain couples TRBV3-1 to TRBJ2-3; D unresolved. Trimming shortened V by 4 bases and J by 4 bases, and 15 bases separated the two germline ends. The CDR3 is 15 amino acids. The germline V gene encodes CDR1 LGHDT and CDR2 YNNKEL (reference sequence). The CDR3 here is CASSPNLLASDTQYF. In DNA, the CDR3 is TGTGCCAGCAGCCCCAACCTACTGGCGTCAGATACGCAGTATTTT.

The V call is TRBV12-3 or TRBV12-4, the J call TRBJ2-3; D may be TRBD2 (7 bases). The CDR3 totals 16 residues. Trimming pared 3 bases from V and 2 bases from J, leaving 15 bases between. The CDR3 spells CASSFGGARITDTQYF. The CDR3, as DNA: TGTGCCAGCAGTTTTGGGGGGGCCCGCATCACAGATACGCAGTATTTT.

This clonotype came up a few times. The chain employs TRBV20-1 and TRBJ2-1; maybe TRBD2 (5 bases). The V gene's germline CDR1 is DFQATT and CDR2 SNEGSKA (reference sequence). The CDR3 consists of 17 residues. V was cut by 0 bases and J by 0 bases, with 15 bases left in between. CDR3 residues: CSARDFLGRPSYNEQFF. Here the CDR3 DNA reads TGCAGTGCTAGAGATTTTTTGGGGAGACCCTCCTACAATGAGCAGTTCTTC.